Listed here are 18 T cell receptor beta chains from one sample, sequenced in a study of blood T cell repertoires in COVID-19. Here immunoSEQ multiplex PCR was the method, and the copy in TCRdb shows in-frame clones only, minus some. This sample has a few hundred thousand clones, with 89% found just once. Sequencing used peripheral blood. These TCRs come from a woman aged 55 to 70 with COVID-19, enrolled during active disease.

This clone was counted once. The chain has TRBV5-4 and TRBJ1-5; D uncertain. Trimming removed 1 base from V and 7 bases from J, with 15 bases in between. In germline, CDR1 is SGHNT, CDR2 YYREEE (reference sequence). This CDR3 has 15 residues. The CDR3 protein is CASSLWGKGGQPQHF. The CDR3 DNA sequence: TGTGCCAGCAGCTTGTGGGGAAAAGGCGGGCAGCCCCAGCATTTT.

This sequence joins TRBV19 and TRBJ2-7; the D gene is possibly TRBD1 (6 bases). The CDR3 length is 15 residues. Germline loops: CDR1 LNHDA, CDR2 SQIVND (reference sequence). With 6 bases removed from V and 3 bases from J, the gap between germline ends came to 18 bases. This CDR3 reads CASRQRQEVVYEQYF. The CDR3 DNA reads TGTGCCAGTAGACAACGACAGGAGGTAGTCTACGAGCAGTACTTC.

The CDR3 DNA sequence: TGTGCCAGCAGCCTCGGACAGAACAATCAGCCCCAGCATTTT. Residues: CASSLGQNNQPQHF. The rearrangement links TRBV6-5 to TRBJ1-5, with D perhaps matching TRBD1 (6 bases). CDR3 length: 14 residues. Trimming removed 6 bases at V and 3 bases at J, with 12 bases between. Germline assignment: CDR1 MNHEY and CDR2 SVGAGI.

The chain joins TRBV29-1 to TRBJ1-1; 8 bases fit TRBD1. The CDR3 runs to 11 residues. CDR1 and CDR2 (germline): SQVTM, ANQGSEA. Trimming at V came to 5 bases and at J to 10 bases, leaving 6 bases not matched to a gene. In DNA, the CDR3 is TGCAGCGTTTGGACAGGGTCGGTAGCTTTCTTT. Translation: CSVWTGSVAFF.

The CDR3 nucleotides are TGTGCCAGCAGCCAAGTTGGCAAGTACTACGAGCAGTACTTC. Protein: CASSQVGKYYEQYF. The V call is TRBV3-1 (or the pseudogene TRBV3-2), the J call TRBJ2-7; D gene ambiguous. Germline V gene data show CDR1 as LGHDT and CDR2 as YNNKEL (reference sequence). The CDR3 spans 14 residues. With 1 base removed from V and 3 bases from J, the gap between germline ends came to 10 bases.

This clone occurred many times. The chain joins TRBV7-9 to TRBJ1-6; 7 nucleotides align to TRBD1. Germline V lookup: CDR1 SEHNR, CDR2 FQNEAQ (reference sequence). CDR3 length: 15 residues. V trimming: 5 bases; J trimming: 5 bases; junction bases outside the gene matches: 6. CDR3 loop: CASSIGTVHNSPLHF. The CDR3 DNA sequence: TGTGCCAGCAGCATCGGGACAGTCCATAATTCACCCCTCCACTTT.

V gene TRBV28 combines with J gene TRBJ2-2; 8 bases are a match to TRBD2. Trimming removed 7 bases from V and 4 bases from J; junction bases left unmatched: 8. The CDR3 has 15 amino acids. The germline CDR1 and CDR2 sequences are MDHEN and SYDVKM. The chain's CDR3 is CASNPGGAGTGELFF. In nucleotides, the CDR3 is TGTGCCAGCAACCCCGGGGGGGCGGGCACCGGGGAGCTGTTTTTT.

The V call is TRBV6-1, the J call TRBJ1-2; TRBD1 aligns across 7 bases. Germline CDR1 reads MNHNS; CDR2 reads SASEGT. The ends lost 7 bases at V and 4 bases at J; junction bases unmatched: 6. The length of the CDR3 is 13 residues. Written as DNA, the CDR3 is TGTGCCAGCACCGCGACAGGGAGCTATGGCTACACCTTC. Protein: CASTATGSYGYTF.

The chain uses TRBV18 and TRBJ1-5; 7 positions agree with TRBD1. The V gene's germline CDR1 is KGHSH and CDR2 LQKENI. J gave up 7 bases and V 2 bases, and 2 bases lay outside the gene matches. The CDR3 length is 13 residues. The chain's CDR3 is CASSPSRGQPQHF. As DNA, the CDR3 is TGTGCCAGCTCACCATCCAGGGGGCAGCCCCAGCATTTT.

This clone has a single count. V usage is TRBV28 and J usage is TRBJ2-5; 9 bases match TRBD2. V lost 4 bases to trimming and J lost 6 bases; unmatched junction nucleotides: 21. The CDR3 consists of 19 residues. Germline loops: CDR1 MDHEN, CDR2 SYDVKM. DNA of the CDR3: TGTGCCAGCAGTTCATCCCGGGTTTGGGGGCGGGGGGGCCTCCAGACCCAGTACTTC. This sequence encodes CASSSSRVWGRGGLQTQYF.

The J gene is TRBJ1-1, the V gene TRBV18, with TRBD1 matching 7 bases. The CDR3 spans 14 residues. Germline V lookup: CDR1 KGHSH, CDR2 LQKENI. The junction had 2 bases not matched to a gene; V was cut back by 4 bases and J by 0 bases. The CDR3 here is CASSLGTVNTEAFF. CDR3 in DNA: TGTGCCAGCTCACTCGGGACAGTGAACACTGAAGCTTTCTTT.

This clone has just one count. In nucleotides, the CDR3 is TGTGCCATCAGTGAGGCCCTCGCTAACCAATACAATGAGCAGTTCTTC. Its protein product is CAISEALANQYNEQFF. The chain links TRBV10-3 to TRBJ2-1; D gene unclear. CDR1 and CDR2 from the germline V gene are ENHRY and SYGVKD. This CDR3 spans 16 amino acids. V dropped 2 bases and J dropped 4 bases, with 15 bases sitting between them.

DNA of the CDR3: TGTGCCAGCAGCGTAGGTCCTACTAGCGGGGGTGAGCAGTTCTTC. It codes for CASSVGPTSGGEQFF. The chain is built from TRBV9 and TRBJ2-1; 11 bases agree with TRBD2. There are 15 residues in the CDR3. Germline V gene sequence: CDR1 SGDLS, CDR2 YYNGEE. V shed 0 bases and J 9 bases; nucleotides not matched to a gene: 5.

This chain joins TRBV4-2 and TRBJ2-2; TRBD1 aligns across 10 bases. This CDR3 has 17 residues. V shed 5 bases, J shed 4 bases, and the junction held 10 bases outside the gene matches. Germline V CDR1 and CDR2: LGHNA, YNFKEQ. Here the CDR3 DNA reads TGTGCCAGCAGCGAAAACTTGTGGACAGGGGGCACCGGGGAGCTGTTTTTT. This translates into CASSENLWTGGTGELFF.

V is TRBV3-1 (or the pseudogene TRBV3-2) and J is TRBJ1-1, with D perhaps matching TRBD1 (6 bases). Between the trimmed V and J ends, which lost 6 bases and 1 base, there was a span of 9 bases. This CDR3 comprises 13 residues. Germline CDR1 LGHDT, CDR2 YNNKEL (reference sequence). The CDR3 is CASRGQPNTEAFF. The CDR3 nucleotides read TGTGCCAGCAGAGGACAGCCGAACACTGAAGCTTTCTTT.

V is TRBV6-4 and J is TRBJ1-1; D ambiguous. With 4 bases removed from V and 1 base from J, the gap between germline ends came to 7 bases. The CDR3 contains 13 residues. Germline CDR1 is MRHNA and CDR2 is SNTAGT. CDR3 bases: TGTGCCAGCAGTGCCCGGGAGAACACTGAAGCTTTCTTT. It codes for CASSARENTEAFF.

The genes are TRBV2 and TRBJ2-5; D possibly corresponds to TRBD2 (5 bases). The CDR3 is 14 residues long. Trimming shortened V by 0 bases and J by 3 bases, and 8 bases separated the two germline ends. In germline, CDR1 is SNHLY, CDR2 FYNNEI. DNA for the CDR3: TGTGCCAGCAGTGAAGCGCTGAGGGAAGAGACCCAGTACTTC. Protein: CASSEALREETQYF.

The chain couples TRBV29-1 to TRBJ1-5, with D uncertain. Germline-derived CDR1 and CDR2 are SQVTM and ANQGSEA. The CDR3 consists of 14 residues. Trimming removed 6 bases at V and 4 bases at J, with 16 bases between. The CDR3 reads CSVLLSPANQPQHF. In DNA, the CDR3 is TGCAGCGTACTTCTAAGTCCCGCTAATCAGCCCCAGCATTTT.